This TCR beta chain originates from a study of cytomegalovirus exposure and HLA in healthy donors. Findings and limits, study-wide: A later analysis linked a missense variant in DCLRE1C to the trimming of TCR beta V and J genes. HLA allele associations emerged for around 15,000 TCR beta sequences in a later analysis, at 0.05 false discovery rate. Based on reports, TCR beta sequences accurately predicted HLA-A and HLA-B alleles for most subjects.

Vbeta (60) and Jbeta (13) primers were used in the PCR. The method was immunoSEQ multiplex PCR; TCRdb's version includes in-frame clones alone and lacks a portion of them. The sample includes about 120,000 clones. The V gene's germline CDR1 is SGHAT and CDR2 FQNNGV. J lost 1 base, V lost 4 bases, and 3 bases had no gene match. This CDR3 region has 14 residues. As for this clone: Its antigen is as yet unknown.

The V and J genes are TRBV11-2 and TRBJ1-1; 7 nucleotides match TRBD1. Sequencing input: PBMCs. The TCR originated in a man aged 18 to 35 in good health and CMV-seronegative. In DNA form, the CDR3 reads TGTGCCAGCAGCTACCGGGACAGGAACACTGAAGCTTTCTTT. Translated, it gives CASSYRDRNTEAFF.